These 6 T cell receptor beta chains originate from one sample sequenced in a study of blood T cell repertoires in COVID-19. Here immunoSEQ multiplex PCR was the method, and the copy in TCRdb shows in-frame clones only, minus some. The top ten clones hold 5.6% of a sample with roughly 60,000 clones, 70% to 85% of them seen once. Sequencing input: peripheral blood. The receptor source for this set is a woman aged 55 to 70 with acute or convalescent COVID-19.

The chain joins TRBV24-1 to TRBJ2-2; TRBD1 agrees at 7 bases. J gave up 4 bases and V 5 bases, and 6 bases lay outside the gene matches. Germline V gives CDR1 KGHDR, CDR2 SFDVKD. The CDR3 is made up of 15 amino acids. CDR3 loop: CATSASGTATGELFF. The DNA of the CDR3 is TGTGCCACCAGTGCCTCCGGGACAGCCACCGGGGAGCTGTTTTTT.

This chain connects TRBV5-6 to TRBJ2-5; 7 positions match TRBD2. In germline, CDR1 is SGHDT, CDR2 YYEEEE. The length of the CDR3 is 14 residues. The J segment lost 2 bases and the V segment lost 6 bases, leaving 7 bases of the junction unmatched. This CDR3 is CASTAWGGQETQYF. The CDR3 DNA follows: TGTGCCAGCACCGCCTGGGGAGGGCAAGAGACCCAGTACTTC. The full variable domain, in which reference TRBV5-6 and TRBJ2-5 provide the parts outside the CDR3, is DAGVTQSPTHLIKTRGQQVTLRCSPKSGHDTVSWYQQALGQGPQFIFQYYEEEERQRGNFPDRFSGHQFPNYSSELNVNALLLGDSALYLCASTAWGGQETQYFGPGTRLLVL.

DNA of the CDR3: TGTGCCAGCAGTGAATCGGGTAGGAATGGCTACACCTTC. Amino acid sequence: CASSESGRNGYTF. The rearrangement joins TRBV6-1 to TRBJ1-2; no clear D. Between the trimmed V and J ends, which lost 2 bases and 6 bases, there was a span of 10 bases. The CDR3 has 13 amino acids. Germline V gene sequence: CDR1 MNHNS, CDR2 SASEGT.

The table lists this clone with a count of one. DNA of the CDR3: TGTGCCAGCAGCTTAGATTTGCACTCCGTCACGCAGTATTTT. This encodes CASSLDLHSVTQYF. V gene TRBV11-3 combines with J gene TRBJ2-3; D is undetermined. Per germline, CDR1 SGHNT and CDR2 YENEEA. The CDR3 sequence is 14 residues long. V was pared by 0 bases and J by 9 bases, with 13 bases between.

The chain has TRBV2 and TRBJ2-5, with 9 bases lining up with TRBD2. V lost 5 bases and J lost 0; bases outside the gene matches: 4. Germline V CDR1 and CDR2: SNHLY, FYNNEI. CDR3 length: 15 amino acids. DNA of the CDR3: TGTGCCAGCAGTCCCGGGACTAGCAACCAAGAGACCCAGTACTTC. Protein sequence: CASSPGTSNQETQYF.

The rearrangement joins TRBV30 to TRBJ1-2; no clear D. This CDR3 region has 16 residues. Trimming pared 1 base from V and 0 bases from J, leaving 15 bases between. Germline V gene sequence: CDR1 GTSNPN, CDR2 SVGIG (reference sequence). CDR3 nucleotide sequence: TGTGCCTGGAGTGGTCAGGCAGTACATTCTAACTATGGCTACACCTTC. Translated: CAWSGQAVHSNYGYTF.